The present entry profiles one T cell receptor (beta chain) with its context. Its antigen is undetermined. This sample was taken from a study of CD8+CD57+ T cells in acquired aplastic anemia. Study-wide background: The study obtained 9 million to 13 million reads on average for CD4+ cells from healthy donors.

Genomic DNA, the template, was used for profiling of the TCR beta VDJ and CDR3. TCRdb re-called the reads with MiXCR, one entry per CDR3 protein. The sample holds 180,000 or so distinct CDR3 sequences, under 55% seen once. V lost 3 bases, J lost 6 bases, and 11 bases lay in between. Per the germline V gene, CDR1 is LNHDA and CDR2 is SQIVND (reference sequence). This CDR3 spans 13 amino acids. General observations from the study: Shared by patients and controls, 25 to 30 CD8+ CDR3s were abundant in patients.

The source of this sequence is a human donor in good health. The rearrangement joins TRBV19 to TRBJ1-2; D perhaps matches TRBD1 (5 bases). The material sequenced was sorted CD4+, CD8+, or CD8+CD57+ T cells (not recorded which) from PBMCs. In nucleotides, the CDR3 is TGTGCCAGTAGTATGTGGGGGAACGATGGCTACACCTTC. Translated: CASSMWGNDGYTF.